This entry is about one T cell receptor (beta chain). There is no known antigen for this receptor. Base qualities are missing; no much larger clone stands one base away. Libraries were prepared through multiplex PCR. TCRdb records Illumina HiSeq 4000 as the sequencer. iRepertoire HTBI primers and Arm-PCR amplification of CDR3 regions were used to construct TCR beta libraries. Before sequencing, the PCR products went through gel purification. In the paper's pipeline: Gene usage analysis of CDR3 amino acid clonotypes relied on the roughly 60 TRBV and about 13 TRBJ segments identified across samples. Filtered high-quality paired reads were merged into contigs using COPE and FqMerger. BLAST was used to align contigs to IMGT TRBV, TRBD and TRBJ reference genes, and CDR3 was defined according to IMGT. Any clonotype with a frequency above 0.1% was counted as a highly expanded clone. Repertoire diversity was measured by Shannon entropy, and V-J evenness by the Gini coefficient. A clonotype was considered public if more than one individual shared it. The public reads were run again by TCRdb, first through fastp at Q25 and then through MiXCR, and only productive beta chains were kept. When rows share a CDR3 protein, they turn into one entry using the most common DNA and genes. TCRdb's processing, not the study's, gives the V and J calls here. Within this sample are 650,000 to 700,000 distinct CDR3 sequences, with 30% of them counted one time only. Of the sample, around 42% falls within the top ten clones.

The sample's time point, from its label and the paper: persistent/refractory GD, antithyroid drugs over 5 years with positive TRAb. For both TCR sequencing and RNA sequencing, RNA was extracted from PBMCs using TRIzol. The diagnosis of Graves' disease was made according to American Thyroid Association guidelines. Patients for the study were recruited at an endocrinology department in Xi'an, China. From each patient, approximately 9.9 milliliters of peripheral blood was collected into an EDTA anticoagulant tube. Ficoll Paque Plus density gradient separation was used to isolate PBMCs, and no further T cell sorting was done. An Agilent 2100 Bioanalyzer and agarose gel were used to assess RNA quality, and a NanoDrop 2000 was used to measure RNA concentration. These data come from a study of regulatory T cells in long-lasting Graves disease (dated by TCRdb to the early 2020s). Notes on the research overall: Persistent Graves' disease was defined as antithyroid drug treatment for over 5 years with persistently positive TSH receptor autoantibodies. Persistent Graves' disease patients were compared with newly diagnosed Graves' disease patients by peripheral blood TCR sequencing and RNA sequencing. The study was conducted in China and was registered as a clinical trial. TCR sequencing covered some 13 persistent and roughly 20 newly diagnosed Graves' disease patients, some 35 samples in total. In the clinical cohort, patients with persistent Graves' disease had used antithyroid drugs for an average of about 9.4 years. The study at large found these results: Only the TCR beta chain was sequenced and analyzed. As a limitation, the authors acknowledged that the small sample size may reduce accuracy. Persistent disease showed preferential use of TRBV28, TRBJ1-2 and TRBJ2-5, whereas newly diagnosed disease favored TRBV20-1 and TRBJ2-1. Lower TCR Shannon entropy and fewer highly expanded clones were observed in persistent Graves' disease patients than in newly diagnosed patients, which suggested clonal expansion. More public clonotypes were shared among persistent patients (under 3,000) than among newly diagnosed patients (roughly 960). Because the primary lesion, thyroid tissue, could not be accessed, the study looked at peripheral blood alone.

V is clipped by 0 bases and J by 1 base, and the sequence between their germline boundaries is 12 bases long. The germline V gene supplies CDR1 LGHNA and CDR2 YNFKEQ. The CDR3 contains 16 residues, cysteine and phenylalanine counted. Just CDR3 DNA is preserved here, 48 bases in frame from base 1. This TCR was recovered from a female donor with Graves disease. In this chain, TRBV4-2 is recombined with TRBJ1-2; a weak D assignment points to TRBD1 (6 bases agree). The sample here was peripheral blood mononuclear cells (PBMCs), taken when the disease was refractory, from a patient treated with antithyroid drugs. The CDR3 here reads CASSQEDQGYNYGYTF. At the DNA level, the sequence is TGTGCCAGCAGCCAAGAAGATCAGGGGTATAACTATGGCTACACCTTC.